The 10 T cell receptor beta chains listed next were all sequenced from one sample in a study. TCRdb ran MiXCR on the 5' RACE reads and lists one entry per CDR3 protein. Of about 54,000 distinct CDR3 sequences in the sample, approximately 17% were seen once. The sample consisted of naive CD4+ T cells sorted from blood. Subset given: naive CD4+ T cells, CD4+CD45RA+CD25-. These receptors were collected from a female donor with breast cancer.

This clonotype was counted at least ten times. The V and J genes are TRBV7-2 and TRBJ2-1, with TRBD1 matching over 9 bases. CDR1 SGHTA and CDR2 FQGNSA come from the germline V gene. J was trimmed by 10 bases and V by 3 bases; bases with no gene match: 7. CDR3 length: 14 residues. CDR3: CASSFYDRGSEQFF. The CDR3 DNA reads TGTGCCAGCAGCTTCTACGACAGGGGGAGCGAGCAGTTCTTC.

About this clonotype itself: The conserved phenylalanine or tryptophan is not found at the CDR3 terminus, so this likely reflects a read error. This sequence joins TRBV28 and TRBJ2-5; D gene unclear. The CDR3 covers 12 residues. V dropped 9 bases and J dropped 1 base, with 9 bases sitting between them. The V gene's germline CDR1 is MDHEN and CDR2 SYDVKM. CDR3 nucleotide sequence: TGTGCCAGTATCGAGCTCCAAGAGACCCAGTACTTA. The encoded protein is CASIELQETQYL.

This clonotype was detected many times. The chain couples TRBV20-1 to TRBJ2-3, with 7 bases fitting TRBD1. The CDR3 loop spans 12 amino acids. CDR1 DFQATT and CDR2 SNEGSKA come from the germline V gene (reference sequence). V trimming: 6 bases; J trimming: 3 bases; junction bases outside the gene matches: 3. This chain's CDR3 is CSAPTGTDTQYF. For the CDR3, the DNA is TGCAGTGCACCGACAGGGACAGATACGCAGTATTTT.

The table lists this clonotype with a few counts. The CDR3 loop reads CASRGARNQPQHF. CDR3 bases: TGTGCCAGCAGGGGAGCCCGCAATCAGCCCCAGCATTTT. The rearrangement joins TRBV6-5 to TRBJ1-5; no clear D gene. V was pared by 6 bases and J by 2 bases, with 8 bases between. The CDR3 length is 13 residues. Germline CDR1 is MNHEY and CDR2 is SVGAGI.

The chain carries TRBV18 and TRBJ2-7; D is possibly TRBD1 (6 bases). Trimming removed 3 bases at V and 3 bases at J, with 9 bases between. Germline V gives CDR1 KGHSH, CDR2 LQKENI. The CDR3 covers 13 residues. CDR3 residues: CASSPTGNYEQYF. DNA of the CDR3: TGTGCCAGCTCACCTACAGGGAACTACGAGCAGTACTTC. The full variable domain, completed using reference TRBV18 and TRBJ2-7, is NAGVMQNPRHLVRRRGQEARLRCSPMKGHSHVYWYRQLPEEGLKFMVYLQKENIIDESGMPKERFSAEFPKEGPSILRIQQVVRGDSAAYFCASSPTGNYEQYFGPGTRLTVT.

The table lists this clonotype with a few counts. This rearrangement joins TRBV7-9 to TRBJ2-6, with a possible D match to TRBD2 (5 bases). This CDR3 spans 13 amino acids. The ends were cut back, 7 bases at V and 2 bases at J, with 6 bases in the middle. Germline CDR1 and CDR2: SEHNR and FQNEAQ (reference sequence). The DNA of the CDR3 is TGTGCCAGCACGGAGGCTGGGGCCAACGTCCTGACTTTC. This translates into CASTEAGANVLTF.

This clonotype has more than one count but fewer than ten. The chain couples TRBV5-1 to TRBJ2-2; no firm D call. Germline loops: CDR1 SGHRS, CDR2 YFSETQ. V was trimmed by 4 bases and J by 4 bases, leaving 11 bases between them. The length of the CDR3 is 14 residues. The CDR3 sequence: CASSPQSSTGELFF. The DNA of the CDR3 is TGCGCCAGCAGCCCTCAGAGTTCCACCGGGGAGCTGTTTTTT.

This clonotype showed up many times. As DNA, the CDR3 is TGTGCCATCAGTACGGGACAGTCTTTTGAAAAACTGTTTTTT. As protein: CAISTGQSFEKLFF. The chain links TRBV10-3 to TRBJ1-4; 7 nucleotides match TRBD1. The germline V gene encodes CDR1 ENHRY and CDR2 SYGVKD. This CDR3 spans 14 amino acids. Trimming at V came to 5 bases and at J to 7 bases, leaving 7 bases not matched to a gene.

This clonotype showed up many times. This sequence joins TRBV7-9 and TRBJ1-1; the D is unclear. Germline V CDR1 and CDR2: SEHNR, FQNEAQ (reference sequence). The ends were cut back, 8 bases at V and 7 bases at J, with 8 bases in the middle. This CDR3 comprises 10 residues. The CDR3 nucleotides read TGTGCCAGCGGTCAAAATGAAGCTTTCTTT. Protein sequence: CASGQNEAFF.

This clonotype turned up a few times. This chain uses TRBV5-1 with TRBJ1-2; maybe TRBD1 (5 bases). This CDR3 has 14 amino acids. Germline V gene lookup returns CDR1 SGHRS and CDR2 YFSETQ. V was pared by 0 bases and J by 5 bases, with 11 bases between. In DNA form, the CDR3 reads TGCGCCAGCAGCTTGGATGAGGGGAAGTATGGCTACACCTTC. Its translation: CASSLDEGKYGYTF.